Presented here are 8 T cell receptor beta chains from one specimen sequenced in a study of cytomegalovirus exposure and HLA in healthy donors. PCR used 60 Vbeta primers and 13 Jbeta primers. Some clones are missing from TCRdb's copy, which holds only in-frame ones; the method was immunoSEQ multiplex PCR. The table has 100,000 to 150,000 clones, over 9.5% seen once. The sequencing input was PBMCs. The receptors stem from a young woman in good health and CMV-seropositive.

This clone was seen only a few times. This sequence joins TRBV5-5 and TRBJ2-1, with D perhaps matching TRBD2 (5 bases). Germline V gene sequence: CDR1 SGHKS, CDR2 YYEKEE (reference sequence). This CDR3 is 12 amino acids long. Between the trimmed V and J ends, which lost 4 bases and 10 bases, there was a span of 12 bases. CDR3 residues: CASSRGFEEQFF. The DNA of the CDR3 is TGTGCCAGCAGCCGGGGATTCGAGGAGCAGTTCTTC. The variable domain in full, completed from reference TRBV5-5 and TRBJ2-1, reads DAGVTQSPTHLIKTRGQQVTLRCSPISGHKSVSWYQQVLGQGPQFIFQYYEKEERGRGNFPDRFSARQFPNYSSELNVNALLLGDSALYLCASSRGFEEQFFGPGTRLTVL.

This clone has only a few counts. V is TRBV6-4 and J is TRBJ2-1; TRBD1 might be the D (5 bases). Per the germline V gene, CDR1 is MRHNA and CDR2 is SNTAGT. The CDR3 totals 13 residues. V gave up 4 bases and J gave up 7 bases, with 11 bases separating them. CDR3 nucleotide sequence: TGTGCCAGCAGTGTCGTCCAGGGAAATGAGCAGTTCTTC. Amino acids: CASSVVQGNEQFF.

V gene TRBV4-1 combines with J gene TRBJ2-1; D gene ambiguous. Germline V gene data show CDR1 as MGHRA and CDR2 as YSYEKL. The CDR3 contains 14 residues. The V end was cut by 2 bases, the J end by 1 base, with 6 bases between. The CDR3 nucleotides read TGCGCCAGCAGCCAAACATCTTCCTACAATGAGCAGTTCTTC. It is translated as CASSQTSSYNEQFF.

The rearrangement joins TRBV13 to TRBJ2-3; D may be TRBD1 (6 bases). From germline, CDR1 is PRHDT and CDR2 FYEKMQ (reference sequence). The CDR3 extends over 15 amino acids. V lost 1 base and J lost 0, with 8 bases in between. CDR3 in DNA: TGTGCCAGCAGCTTAGATACAGGGAGCACAGATACGCAGTATTTT. It yields the protein CASSLDTGSTDTQYF.

V and J are TRBV4-2 and TRBJ2-1; TRBD2 matches at 14 bases. CDR3 size: 17 residues. Losses at the gene ends were 4 bases for V and 5 bases for J; bases not matched to a gene: 7. Looked up from germline, CDR1 is LGHNA and CDR2 is YNFKEQ. CDR3 nucleotides: TGTGCCAGCAGCCTCCGGGGGACTAGCGGGGGCAACAATGAGCAGTTCTTC. Residues: CASSLRGTSGGNNEQFF.

The V gene is TRBV4-2, the J gene TRBJ2-1, with 10 bases fitting TRBD2. Trimming cost V 0 bases and J 8 bases; bases outside gene matches: 7. CDR1 and CDR2 (germline): LGHNA, YNFKEQ. The CDR3 has 16 residues. CDR3 amino acids: CASSQDAAGGPDEQFF. DNA of the CDR3: TGTGCCAGCAGCCAAGATGCAGCGGGAGGGCCCGATGAGCAGTTCTTC.

This clone was seen a handful of times. This chain joins TRBV27 and TRBJ1-2; no firm D call. The CDR3 loop spans 15 amino acids. Trimming shortened V by 2 bases and J by 0 bases, and 10 bases separated the two germline ends. Germline lookup yields CDR1 MNHEY and CDR2 SMNVEV (reference sequence). CDR3 loop: CASSLGGSANYGYTF. CDR3 nucleotides: TGTGCCAGCAGTTTAGGAGGGTCCGCTAACTATGGCTACACCTTC.

The rearrangement links TRBV29-1 to TRBJ2-3; D remains ambiguous. Germline lookup yields CDR1 SQVTM and CDR2 ANQGSEA. V dropped 4 bases and J dropped 6 bases, with 20 bases sitting between them. The CDR3 contains 15 residues. CDR3 nucleotides: TGCAGCGTTGTAAACGGCCCACTAAACGAGGATACGCAGTATTTT. Its protein product is CSVVNGPLNEDTQYF.